This T cell receptor (beta chain) was captured by sequencing in a study of blood T cell repertoires in COVID-19. Background on the study: Researchers got acute and convalescent COVID-19 samples from the United States, Italy and Spain. PBMCs, B-cell-depleted T cells, or T cells provided the cDNA or gDNA that made up the material.

Per the authors' pipeline: It was from reference gene primer amplification that nucleated cell counts were estimated. Generated by immunoSEQ multiplex PCR, the TCRdb table keeps only in-frame clones and is missing some. The DNA was the basis for D and trimming; V, J and clone size are from that table. In the table there are about 250,000 clones, around 90% of which are singletons. Per the germline V gene, CDR1 is SGHRS and CDR2 is YFSETQ. Trimming removed 7 bases from V and 0 bases from J, with 16 bases in between. The CDR3 length is 16 residues. The clonotype comes from a woman aged 40 to 50 who had recovered from COVID-19. The sequenced material came from peripheral blood. V is TRBV5-1 and J is TRBJ1-4, with D possibly being TRBD1 (5 bases). DNA of the CDR3: TGCGCCAGCCGACGGGCAGGGCTTGCAACTAATGAAAAACTGTTTTTT. It encodes CASRRAGLATNEKLFF.